The TCR beta chain under discussion was sequenced for a study of OX40 agonist ivuxolimab in advanced cancers. The CDR3 has 15 residues. Looked up from germline, CDR1 is MNHEY and CDR2 is SVGAGI. Trimming left V 6 bases short and J 1 base short, with 15 bases between. The method was immunoSEQ multiplex PCR; TCRdb's version includes in-frame clones alone and lacks a portion of them. Seen here are 90,000 or so clones, roughly 90% observed once, and the top ten hold under 4%. The origin of this receptor is an adult with an advanced solid tumor such as melanoma, head and neck, liver or kidney cancer. V gene TRBV6-5 combines with J gene TRBJ2-5; D possibly matches TRBD1 or TRBD2 (6 bases each). The sequenced sample was CD4+ or CD8+ T cells sorted from blood, obtained in a trial of the OX40 agonist ivuxolimab. The chain's CDR3 is CASSPGGTLQETQYF. The DNA of the CDR3 is TGTGCCAGCAGCCCCGGGGGCACACTCCAAGAGACCCAGTACTTC.